This T cell receptor beta chain comes out of a study of T cell changes during pregnancy in multiple sclerosis. The repertoire was sequenced with immunoSEQ multiplex PCR; TCRdb's copy has only in-frame clones and lacks some. In the table there are around 96,000 clones, approximately 92% of which are singletons. Trimming took 7 bases from V and 11 from J; bases not matched to a gene: 12. The CDR3 totals 13 residues. CDR1 and CDR2 (germline): MGHDK, SYGVNS. This clone was seen a single time. This specimen consisted of peripheral blood, obtained in the first trimester of pregnancy. The receptor was isolated from a female donor with multiple sclerosis, enrolled in a pregnancy study. The J gene is TRBJ1-1, the V gene TRBV25-1; 8 bases are a match to TRBD1. CDR3 DNA sequence: TGTGCCAGCACCACAACAGGGGGGTATCGGGCTTTCTTT. Translating gives CASTTTGGYRAFF.